This paragraph covers one T cell receptor (beta chain) sequence. The CDR3 consists of 14 residues. Germline trimming cut 0 bases from V and 7 bases from J; bases unmatched to any gene: 3. Germline V gene lookup returns CDR1 SGHRS and CDR2 YFSETQ. The sample comes from a study of blood T cell repertoires in COVID-19. Clones were read by immunoSEQ multiplex PCR, and TCRdb kept only the in-frame ones, dropping some. The sample includes approximately 400,000 clones, roughly 80% seen only once; the top ten take more than 1%. The TCR was taken from a human donor with acute or convalescent COVID-19. The donor label of this sample is uncertain. The chain joins TRBV5-1 to TRBJ1-4, with 7 bases aligning to TRBD1. The specimen was peripheral blood. CDR3 protein: CASSLDRGSEKLFF. The CDR3 nucleotides are TGCGCCAGCAGCTTGGACAGGGGAAGTGAAAAACTGTTTTTT.